Below, one TCR beta chain is given with its context. Its antigen remains undetermined. No base qualities exist here, and no much larger clone lies one base off it. This sample stems from a study of CD8 T cells in Susac syndrome (dated by TCRdb to between 2018 and 2021). Context from the whole study: The study used repertoire sequencing to test whether antigen drove CD8+ T cell activation and differentiation in Susac syndrome. Clonality of the CD8+ T cell repertoire was compared between more than 9 healthy donors, roughly 14 Susac syndrome patients and roughly 15 multiple sclerosis patients.

RNA was extracted using the RNeasy kit, and about 0.45 to 1 ug of the RNA was reverse transcribed with random hexamers. The immunoSEQ multiplex PCR assay, covering 54 Vbeta and 13 Jbeta segments, was used to amplify TCR beta CDR3 regions. PCR amplification bias was corrected using a synthetic template baseline for primer optimization and computational correction. On the authors' methods: Reads were assigned to V, D and J genes according to IMGT and analyzed in immunoSEQ Analyzer, with only productive sequences retained. Clonality was calculated as one minus the Shannon entropy normalized by log2 of the number of productive unique sequences. For each patient and control, public and private clones were evaluated among the 100 most prevalent clones. Clones were defined as Susac-specific when absent from the healthy and MS cohorts, from over a thousand published viral clones and from other ImmuneACCESS disease sequences. TCRdb reprocessing: public reads trimmed at Q25 with fastp, clones called with MiXCR, in-frame beta chains kept. Duplicate CDR3 protein sequences are folded into a single record with the most common DNA and genes. These V and J calls derive from TCRdb rather than the authors' analysis. The sample records about 180,000 distinct CDR3 sequences, approximately 95% of which are singletons. The ten biggest clones cover 0.16% of the sample.

The study at large found these results: The study acknowledged that relatively few individuals were included in the TCR sequencing and HLA analysis.

Peripheral blood CD8+ and CD4+ T cells from healthy donors, Susac syndrome patients and multiple sclerosis patients were profiled by high-throughput TCR beta sequencing. Multiple sclerosis controls were treatment-naive patients with stable or active relapsing-remitting disease fulfilling revised McDonald criteria. Bulk CD8+ and CD4+ T cells were purified by magnetic negative isolation, while CD8+ TEMRA cells were enriched using FACS. Blood was collected in EDTA tubes and processed within 24 hours, with PBMCs isolated through density gradient centrifugation. PBMCs intended for TCR sequencing were cryopreserved in liquid nitrogen and thawed later in a water bath at 37 degrees C. The sorted or isolated CD4+, CD8+ and CD8+ TEMRA cells reached a purity of at least 90%. Material: CD8+ T cells from PBMCs. The receptor was derived from a human donor with multiple sclerosis.

The nucleotide sequence reads TGTGCCAGCAGTGTTCGGACAGGGGGGAATACGCAGTATTTT. Its product reads: CASSVRTGGNTQYF. The V and J genes are TRBV27 and TRBJ2-3, with 10 bases in between that match TRBD1. Reading the germline V gene (reference sequence) gives CDR1 MNHEY and CDR2 SMNVEV. V lost 5 bases and J lost 7 bases, and the count of bases not matched to a germline gene is 6. Its CDR3 holds 14 amino acids, cysteine through phenylalanine. The sequence is cut down to CDR3 DNA, 42 bases in frame from base 1.